The present entry profiles one T cell receptor (beta chain) with its context. Its antigen is as yet unknown. The junction had 9 bases not matched to a gene; V was cut back by 6 bases and J by 2 bases. The germline CDR1 and CDR2 sequences are SQVTM and ANQGSEA. The CDR3 consists of 16 residues. The sample belongs to a study of shared clonotypes between healthy human individuals. Assay used: immunoSEQ multiplex PCR; TCRdb lists only in-frame clones, some missing. Altogether 2 million to 2.5 million clones are present, roughly 93% being singletons, with the ten largest covering under 0.45%. A CD45RA+ naive subset and a CD45RA-negative memory subset were split from CD4+ cells. Overall study results and limits: When naive CD4 clonotypes were compared across several donors, approximately 5% were shared.

This clonotype was obtained from a young man in good health. Some clones in this sample may be carry-over from other donors' samples. The sequenced material came from naive CD4+ T cells from PBMCs. Subset specified: CD45RA+ positively selected. J is TRBJ2-2 and V is TRBV29-1; 10 nucleotides match TRBD2. The CDR3 here is CSVAPSGSFNTGELFF. For the CDR3, the DNA is TGCAGCGTCGCCCCTAGCGGGAGCTTCAACACCGGGGAGCTGTTTTTT.